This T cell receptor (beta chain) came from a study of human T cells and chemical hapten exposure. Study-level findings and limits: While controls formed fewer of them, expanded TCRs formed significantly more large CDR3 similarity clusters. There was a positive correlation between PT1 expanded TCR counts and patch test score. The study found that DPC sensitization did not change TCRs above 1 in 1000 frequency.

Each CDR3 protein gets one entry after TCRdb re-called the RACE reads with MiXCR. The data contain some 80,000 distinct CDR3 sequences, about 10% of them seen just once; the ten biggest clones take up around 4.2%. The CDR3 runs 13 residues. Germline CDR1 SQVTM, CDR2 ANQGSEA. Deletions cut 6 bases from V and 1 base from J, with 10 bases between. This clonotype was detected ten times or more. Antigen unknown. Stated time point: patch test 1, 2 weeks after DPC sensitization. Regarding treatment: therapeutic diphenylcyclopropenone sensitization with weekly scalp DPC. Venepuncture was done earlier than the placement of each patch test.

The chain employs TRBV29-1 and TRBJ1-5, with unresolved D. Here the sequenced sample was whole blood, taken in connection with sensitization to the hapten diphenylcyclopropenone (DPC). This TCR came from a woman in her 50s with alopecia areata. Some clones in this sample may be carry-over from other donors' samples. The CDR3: CSVSDTSNQPQHF. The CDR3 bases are TGCAGCGTCTCAGACACCAGCAATCAGCCCCAGCATTTT.